This T cell receptor beta chain is drawn from a study of T cells expressing NK-cell markers. Study-level background: One of eight sequenced donors was HCMV-seronegative; the other seven were seropositive.

Germline values: CDR1 KGHDR, CDR2 SFDVKD. The CDR3 totals 13 residues. TCRdb reprocessed the 5' RACE reads and keeps a single row for each CDR3 protein, giving no DNA. This table lists some 600,000 distinct CDR3 sequences. This TCR was recovered from a man aged 18 to 30 in good health. The V call is TRBV24-1, the J call TRBJ2-1; TCRdb designates TRBD1, a call that cannot be tested without DNA. Sequencing was carried out using blood T cells: a sorted CD56 or NKG2C T cell subset, CD4+ or CD8+ T cells, or bulk PBMC T cells (not recorded which). The CDR3 here is CATMHRDPKEQFF.